This T cell receptor (beta chain) was found in a study of CD8+CD57+ T cells in acquired aplastic anemia. Study information: Each DNA sample taken from sorted CD4+ and CD8+ cells came to around 2.9 ug on average.

The study's findings and limits: Around 27 CD8+ CDR3 sequences occurred in both the patients and the controls. Patients and controls were not found to differ significantly in CD8+ Simpson's diversity.

Genomic DNA served as template for TCR beta VDJ and CDR3 profiling. TCRdb processed the reads anew with MiXCR; each CDR3 protein has one entry. The sample comprises 180,000 or so distinct CDR3 sequences, roughly 48% of which are singletons, and 0.85% to 1.3% rests with the top ten. For this clonotype: Its antigen remains unidentified.

Sequencing was done on patients that had shown CD8+CD57+ cell expansion by flow cytometry. The J segment lost 8 bases and the V segment lost 7 bases, leaving 6 bases of the junction unmatched. In germline, CDR1 is MNHNS, CDR2 SASEGT. CDR3 length equals 12 residues. The sequenced sample was sorted CD4+, CD8+, or CD8+CD57+ T cells (not recorded which) from PBMCs. The sequence came from a human donor with aplastic anemia. The chain has TRBV6-1 and TRBJ1-2; 8 bases line up with TRBD1. The DNA of the CDR3 is TGTGCCAGCAATACAGGGGGGAGGGGCTACACCTTC. It codes for CASNTGGRGYTF.